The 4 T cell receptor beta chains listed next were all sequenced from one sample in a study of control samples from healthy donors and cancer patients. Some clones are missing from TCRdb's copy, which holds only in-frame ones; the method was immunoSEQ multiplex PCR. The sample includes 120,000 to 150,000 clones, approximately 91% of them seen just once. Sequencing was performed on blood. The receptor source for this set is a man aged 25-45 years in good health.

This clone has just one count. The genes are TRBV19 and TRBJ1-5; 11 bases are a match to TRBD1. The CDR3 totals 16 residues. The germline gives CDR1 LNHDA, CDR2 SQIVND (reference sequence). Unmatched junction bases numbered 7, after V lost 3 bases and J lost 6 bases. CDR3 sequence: CASSISDRGLSQPQHF. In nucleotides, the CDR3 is TGTGCCAGTAGTATTTCGGACAGGGGGCTAAGTCAGCCCCAGCATTTT.

CDR3 bases: TGTGCCACCAGTGTCGGGACAGGGGGCACAGATACGCAGTATTTT. As protein: CATSVGTGGTDTQYF. This chain joins TRBV24-1 and TRBJ2-3, with 10 bases that match TRBD1. The CDR3 runs 15 residues. Per germline, CDR1 KGHDR and CDR2 SFDVKD. V shed 5 bases and J 1 base; nucleotides not matched to a gene: 2.

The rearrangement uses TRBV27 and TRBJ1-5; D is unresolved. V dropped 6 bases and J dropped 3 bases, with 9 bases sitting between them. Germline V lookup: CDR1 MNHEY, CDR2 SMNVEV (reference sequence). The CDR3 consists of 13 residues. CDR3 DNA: TGTGCCAGCAGAGGGTTGCACAATCAGCCCCAGCATTTT. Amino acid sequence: CASRGLHNQPQHF.

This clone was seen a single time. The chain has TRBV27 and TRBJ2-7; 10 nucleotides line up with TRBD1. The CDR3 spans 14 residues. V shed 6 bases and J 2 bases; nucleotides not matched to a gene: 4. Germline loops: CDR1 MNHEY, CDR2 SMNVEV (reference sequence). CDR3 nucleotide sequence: TGTGCCAGCAGAACGACAGGGGGCCCCTACGAGCAGTACTTC. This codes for CASRTTGGPYEQYF.